The present entry profiles one T cell receptor beta chain with its context. Its antigen is not known. The sample belongs to a study of Tregs in tolerant kidney transplant recipients. Study findings and constraints: Expanding Tregs on activated donor B cells appeared to best identify donor-specific TCRbeta clones.

This table comes from immunoSEQ multiplex PCR, and its TCRdb copy is limited to in-frame clones, with some not included. The sample consists of 650 to 850 clones, under 45% of them appearing once. The germline V and J ends were trimmed by 1 base and 9 bases, with 7 bases remaining between them. Germline CDR1 and CDR2: MDHEN and SYDVKM. The CDR3 consists of 13 residues. The sample in question was Tregs from blood cultured with allogeneic cells, obtained before the transplant. V usage is TRBV28 and J usage is TRBJ1-6; D gene unclear. This clonotype was sampled from a human patient who received a combined kidney and bone marrow transplant. The DNA of the CDR3 is TGTGCCAGCAGTTTATTTGACGGTTCACCCCTCCACTTT. This sequence encodes CASSLFDGSPLHF.